This T cell receptor beta chain stems from a study of shared clonotypes between healthy human individuals. Only in-frame clones appear in the TCRdb table, and some are missing; sequencing was by immunoSEQ multiplex PCR. The repertoire holds about 2.2 million clones, with 93% as singletons. V lost 8 bases and J lost 5, with 9 bases in between. The CDR3 length is 11 residues. The V gene's germline CDR1 is WSHSY and CDR2 SAAADI. Naive-designated CD8 cells lacked CD45RO, were positively enriched for CCR7, and omitted terminally differentiated effector memory CD45RA+ cells. Specimen: naive CD8+ T cells from PBMCs. The sequence was collected from a man between 18 and 29 years old in good health. Some clones in this sample may be carry-over from other donors' samples. The rearrangement joins TRBV10-2 to TRBJ2-5; D is ambiguous. The DNA of the CDR3 is TGCGCCAGCGAGGTCCAGGAGACCCAGTACTTC. It yields the protein CASEVQETQYF.